This section outlines one T cell receptor (beta chain) sequence together with its context. Its matching antigen is unknown. V shed 2 bases, J shed 1 base, and the junction held 3 bases outside the gene matches. The CDR3 has 15 amino acids. Germline CDR1 reads GTSNPN; CDR2 reads SVGIG (reference sequence). Expressed TCRB transcripts got sequenced, as all isolated RNA was reverse transcribed. Generated by immunoSEQ multiplex PCR, the TCRdb table keeps only in-frame clones and is missing some. The table lists around 200,000 clones, approximately 13% of them singletons, with 0.6% to 0.8% in the top ten. The data were obtained in a study of beta chain features in type 1 diabetes. Study background: Cell yields, gender and age were comparable in patients and healthy donors. Study results and caveats: It was among patients, rather than healthy donors, that naive, central memory and Treg TCRB repertoires appeared more similar. The study found moderately but significantly shorter TCRB CDR3s in all four CD4+ subsets of Type 1 diabetes patients.

The chain links TRBV30 to TRBJ2-3; 10 bases are shared with TRBD2. The TCR originated in a young woman in good health. The sample consisted of central memory CD4+ T cells from blood. This CDR3 reads CAWSIGTSGTDTQYF. DNA of the CDR3: TGTGCCTGGAGTATCGGGACTAGCGGCACAGATACGCAGTATTTT.